A single sample gave rise to the 29 T cell receptor beta chains below, sequenced in a study of CD8 T cells in cerebrospinal fluid in Alzheimer's disease. After re-calling the 10x single-cell sequencing reads, TCRdb lists one entry per CDR3 protein, DNA absent. This sample's table reports over a thousand distinct CDR3 sequences. Material: cerebrospinal fluid. These receptors were obtained from a human donor with mild cognitive impairment.

This clonotype shows up as medium-sized by frequency. The chain combines TRBV6-6 with TRBJ2-2; TCRdb proposes TRBD1, but this gene call is untestable without DNA. Germline V gives CDR1 MNHNY, CDR2 SVGAGI (reference sequence). This CDR3 region has 15 residues. The CDR3 sequence: CASNSWTVAAGELFF.

The V and J genes are TRBV5-6 and TRBJ2-2; no DNA is available, so the TRBD1 call from TCRdb remains unchecked. CDR1 and CDR2 (germline): SGHDT, YYEEEE. The CDR3 totals 16 residues. The CDR3 is CASSYSTGVGTGELFF.

The chain uses TRBV10-3 and TRBJ2-1; the TCRdb call, TRBD2, lacks DNA for checking. Germline V gene data show CDR1 as ENHRY and CDR2 as SYGVKD. This CDR3 comprises 16 residues. CDR3 region: CAISPPLSGVYNEQFF.

Its frequency marks this clonotype as medium-sized. The rearrangement links TRBV12-3 or TRBV12-4 to TRBJ2-1; TCRdb indicates TRBD1, and absent DNA this call remains unverified. This CDR3 is 15 amino acids long. CDR3 amino acids: CASSLLAGARGEQFF.

This clonotype is medium-sized by frequency. CDR3 residues: CSAFYLNTEAFF. This sequence joins TRBV20-1 and TRBJ1-1. Germline V gives CDR1 DFQATT, CDR2 SNEGSKA (reference sequence). This CDR3 is built from 12 residues.

This clonotype is identified as medium-sized from frequency. The chain links TRBV13 to TRBJ2-3; TCRdb picks TRBD2, but there is no DNA to check that call. The CDR3 is made up of 15 amino acids. Germline V gene data show CDR1 as PRHDT and CDR2 as FYEKMQ (reference sequence). CDR3 protein: CASSPTLAGGPTQYF.

The chain joins TRBV28 to TRBJ2-3; TCRdb designates TRBD2, a call that cannot be tested without DNA. The length of the CDR3 is 12 residues. CDR1 is MDHEN and CDR2 is SYDVKM in the germline V gene. The CDR3 sequence: CAAGGRTDTQYF. The entire variable domain, with the rest obtained from reference TRBV28 and TRBJ2-3, is as follows: DVKVTQSSRYLVKRTGEKVFLECVQDMDHENMFWYRQDPGLGLRLIYFSYDVKMKEKGDIPEGYSVSREKKERFSLILESASTNQTSMYLCAAGGRTDTQYFGPGTRLTVL.

The genes are TRBV29-1 and TRBJ2-7; TCRdb's D call, TRBD1, is unchecked because there is no DNA. The CDR3 has 13 amino acids. Germline CDR1 and CDR2: SQVTM and ANQGSEA. CDR3 loop: CSVPGLGPYEQYF.

The chain carries TRBV19 and TRBJ1-5; TCRdb gives TRBD1 as the D gene, but with no DNA this cannot be confirmed. This CDR3 contains 16 residues. Germline assignment: CDR1 LNHDA and CDR2 SQIVND (reference sequence). CDR3 region: CASSIAGTLSNQPQHF.

This clonotype is labeled large based on frequency. The V call is TRBV4-2, the J call TRBJ1-2. Germline V gene sequence: CDR1 LGHNA, CDR2 YNFKEQ. CDR3 length: 14 residues. CDR3 sequence reads: CASSQEARTFGYTF.

V is TRBV20-1 and J is TRBJ2-7; with no DNA, the TCRdb D assignment of TRBD2 cannot be verified. Germline V gene lookup returns CDR1 DFQATT and CDR2 SNEGSKA (reference sequence). This CDR3 is 14 amino acids long. The CDR3 protein is CSASLARRPYEQYF.

This clonotype is called medium-sized based on its frequency. The chain uses TRBV6-2 or TRBV6-3 and TRBJ1-1; lacking DNA, the TRBD1 call made by TCRdb goes unchecked. This CDR3 is built from 14 residues. From germline, CDR1 is MNHEY and CDR2 SVGEGT. The CDR3 loop reads CASSSPEYRGKAFF.

The CDR3 here is CASSPGLAGTDTQYF. The V call is TRBV14, the J call TRBJ2-3; the D gene TCRdb calls, TRBD2, cannot be checked with no DNA. The CDR3 runs to 15 residues. Looked up from germline, CDR1 is SGHDN and CDR2 is FVKESK.

This clonotype shows up as medium-sized by frequency. The chain employs TRBV6-2 or TRBV6-3 and TRBJ2-7; no DNA is available, so the TRBD1 call from TCRdb remains unchecked. CDR1 MNHEY and CDR2 SVGEGT come from the germline V gene. This CDR3 is 16 amino acids long. CDR3: CASSSIGTAISYEQYF.

This clonotype ranks as medium-sized (0.01 to 0.1%) in terms of frequency. CDR3: CSARRTSGTGDTQYF. This chain links TRBV20-1 with TRBJ2-3; with no DNA, the TCRdb D assignment of TRBD2 cannot be verified. CDR1 and CDR2 from the germline V gene are DFQATT and SNEGSKA (reference sequence). This CDR3 contains 15 residues.

Its frequency marks this clonotype as medium-sized. This chain connects TRBV24-1 to TRBJ2-7; the D gene TCRdb calls, TRBD2, cannot be checked with no DNA. The CDR3 loop spans 15 amino acids. Per the germline V gene, CDR1 is KGHDR and CDR2 is SFDVKD. The CDR3 loop reads CATSDRTSGRYEQYF.

This clonotype is classed as medium-sized by frequency. The chain carries TRBV14 and TRBJ2-4; TCRdb gives TRBD2 as the D gene, but with no DNA this cannot be confirmed. Germline V CDR1 and CDR2: SGHDN, FVKESK. This CDR3 is built from 19 residues. This chain's CDR3 is CASSQGVGRIVGGKNIQYF.

Considering frequency, this clonotype is medium-sized (0.01 to 0.1%). This chain connects TRBV11-2 to TRBJ2-3; TCRdb selects TRBD1, and the lack of DNA leaves this call unchecked. The CDR3 has 15 residues. Germline CDR1 is SGHAT and CDR2 is FQNNGV. The CDR3 reads CASSSTGTGGDTQYF.

By frequency, this clonotype is large. J is TRBJ2-3 and V is TRBV20-1; TCRdb's D call, TRBD2, is unchecked because there is no DNA. This CDR3 region has 16 residues. Germline CDR1 and CDR2: DFQATT and SNEGSKA (reference sequence). The chain's CDR3 is CSARVGSGRYTDTQYF.

The gene calls are TRBV5-6 and TRBJ2-6. Germline V lookup: CDR1 SGHDT, CDR2 YYEEEE. The CDR3 sequence is 17 residues long. CDR3: CASSLAPGRSGANVLTF.

In terms of frequency, this clonotype is medium-sized. The chain has TRBV20-1 and TRBJ2-1; TCRdb selects TRBD1, and the lack of DNA leaves this call unchecked. The CDR3 spans 17 residues. CDR1 and CDR2 from the germline V gene are DFQATT and SNEGSKA (reference sequence). This CDR3 is CSASNLGGRSSYNEQFF.

By frequency, this clonotype is medium-sized. The chain combines TRBV28 with TRBJ1-2; the D call from TCRdb, TRBD1, cannot be confirmed without DNA. The CDR3 length is 12 residues. Germline CDR1 and CDR2: MDHEN and SYDVKM. The CDR3 here is CASVSDRAGYTF.

The chain is built from TRBV5-1 and TRBJ1-2; the TRBD1 assignment by TCRdb is unverifiable without DNA. Germline V gene data show CDR1 as SGHRS and CDR2 as YFSETQ. The CDR3 runs 14 residues. The CDR3 here is CASSLVTGGYGYTF.

The chain links TRBV19 to TRBJ2-2; TCRdb designates TRBD1, a call that cannot be tested without DNA. The CDR3 is 13 residues long. Germline V gene data show CDR1 as LNHDA and CDR2 as SQIVND (reference sequence). The CDR3 reads CASGRDNTGELFF.

This clonotype is classed as medium-sized by frequency. This chain links TRBV4-2 with TRBJ1-5; TCRdb picks TRBD1, but there is no DNA to check that call. There are 15 residues in the CDR3. Germline loops: CDR1 LGHNA, CDR2 YNFKEQ. The CDR3 sequence: CASSQEARGHQPQHF.

This clonotype is deemed medium-sized (0.01 to 0.1%) by its frequency. CDR3 region: CSAERMNTEAFF. The chain recombines TRBV20-1 with TRBJ1-1. Germline-derived CDR1 and CDR2 are DFQATT and SNEGSKA (reference sequence). CDR3 length: 12 residues.

Frequency places this clonotype as medium-sized (0.01 to 0.1%). The chain employs TRBV5-8 and TRBJ2-5. The CDR3 is 12 amino acids. Germline CDR1 reads SGHTS; CDR2 reads YDEGEE. The CDR3 spells CASSFAEETQYF.

Measured by frequency, this clonotype is medium-sized. This chain links TRBV13 with TRBJ1-1; there is no DNA to check the TCRdb D call of TRBD1. The germline CDR1 and CDR2 sequences are PRHDT and FYEKMQ (reference sequence). The length of the CDR3 is 14 residues. The CDR3 spells CASSLYRVGTEAFF.

This clonotype is labeled medium-sized based on frequency. The J gene is TRBJ2-7, the V gene TRBV5-1; the TCRdb call, TRBD1, lacks DNA for checking. CDR1 and CDR2 from the germline V gene are SGHRS and YFSETQ. This CDR3 contains 14 residues. CDR3 in amino acids: CASRSGTGPYEQYF.